The 6 T cell receptor beta chains in this list originate from one sample, sequenced in a study of T cells in women clearing cervical HPV infection. Produced via immunoSEQ multiplex PCR; TCRdb's table is partial and in-frame only. In total, the table holds about 20,000 clones. The sample taken for sequencing was blood buffy coat. The receptors stem from a woman between 18 and 70 years old with a cervical HPV16 infection that either progressed to CIN3+ or cleared (not recorded which).

In the case of this clone: The read halts 3 residues ahead of the CDR3 end, with the missing end drawn from the germline J gene. V is TRBV7-2 and J is TRBJ2-1; 8 nucleotides line up with TRBD2. There are 15 residues in the CDR3. The germline gives CDR1 SGHTA, CDR2 FQGNSA. Losses at the gene ends were 1 base for V and 1 base for J; bases not matched to a gene: 0. Partial CDR3 DNA: TGTGCCAGCAGCTTAGGCGGGAGGTCCTACAATGAG. The encoded protein is CASSLGGRSYNE. The CDR3 reads in full as CASSLGGRSYNEQFF.

About this clone itself: With the read ending 3 residues before the CDR3 end, the germline J gene is used to fill in that end. The chain joins TRBV28 to TRBJ1-5; 7 nucleotides agree with TRBD1. CDR1 and CDR2 (germline): MDHEN, SYDVKM. CDR3 size: 14 residues. The ends lost 3 bases at V and 4 bases at J; junction bases unmatched: 3. Here the CDR3 reads CASSLHRGNQPQHF. CDR3 DNA, as far as it was read: TGTGCCAGCAGTTTGCACAGGGGAAATCAGCCC.

Turning to this clone: The sequenced fragment ends 3 residues before the CDR3 boundary, so the rest is inferred from the germline J gene. The V and J genes are TRBV29-1 and TRBJ2-5; 7 nucleotides align to TRBD2. CDR1 is SQVTM and CDR2 is ANQGSEA in the germline V gene. This CDR3 is 14 amino acids long. The V segment lost 4 bases and the J segment 2 bases; nucleotides outside the gene matches: 7. The CDR3 spells CSVVWLAEQETQYF. CDR3 DNA, as far as it was read: TGCAGCGTTGTCTGGCTAGCGGAACAAGAGACC.

The part of the CDR3 DNA that was read is TGTGCCAGCTCACCCCCAGCGGGAGGGGGCACAGATCCC. Protein: CASSPPAGGGTDP. The whole CDR3 region reads CASSPPAGGGTDPQHF. The chain is built from TRBV18 and TRBJ1-5, with TRBD1 matching 7 bases. The CDR3 end is not reached by the read, which stops 3 residues before it; the germline J gene fills it in. Germline assignment: CDR1 KGHSH and CDR2 LQKENI. The CDR3 runs to 16 residues.

As to this clone: From the germline J gene comes the end of the CDR3, since the read stops 3 residues before it. J is TRBJ2-1 and V is TRBV12-3 or TRBV12-4; a possible D gene is TRBD1 (6 bases). CDR3 length: 14 amino acids. V lost 5 bases and J lost 1, with 9 bases in between. The CDR3 sequence: CASSGQTSYNEQFF. The CDR3 DNA, read in part, is TGTGCCAGCAGTGGACAGACATCCTACAATGAG.

Regarding this clone: The read stops 3 residues short of the end of the CDR3; the missing end is completed from the germline J gene. This sequence joins TRBV7-2 and TRBJ2-1; 12 positions agree with TRBD1. This CDR3 comprises 14 residues. J gave up 6 bases and V 5 bases, and 2 bases lay outside the gene matches. CDR1 and CDR2 from the germline V gene are SGHTA and FQGNSA. The part of the CDR3 DNA that was read is TGTGCCAGCAGCCCGGGACAGGGGGCCAATGAG. Amino acid sequence: CASSPGQGANE. The whole CDR3 region reads CASSPGQGANEQFF. Full variable domain (outside the CDR3, taken from reference TRBV7-2 and TRBJ2-1): GAGVSQSPSNKVTEKGKDVELRCDPISGHTALYWYRQSLGQGLEFLIYFQGNSAPDKSGLPSDRFSAERTGGSVSTLTIQRTQQEDSAVYLCASSPGQGANEQFFGPGTRLTVL.